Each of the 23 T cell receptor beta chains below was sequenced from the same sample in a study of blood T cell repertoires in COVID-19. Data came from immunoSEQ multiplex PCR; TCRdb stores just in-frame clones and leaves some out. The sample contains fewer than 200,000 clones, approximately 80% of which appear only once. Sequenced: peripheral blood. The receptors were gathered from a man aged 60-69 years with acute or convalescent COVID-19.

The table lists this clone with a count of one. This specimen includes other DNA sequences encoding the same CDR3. The CDR3 region has the DNA TGTGCCAGCAGCCTACGAGTGACAGATACGCAGTATTTT. Encoded protein: CASSLRVTDTQYF. The chain joins TRBV11-2 to TRBJ2-3; D gene uncertain. With 5 bases removed from V and 3 bases from J, the gap between germline ends came to 9 bases. CDR3 length equals 13 residues. CDR1 is SGHAT, CDR2 FQNNGV, per germline.

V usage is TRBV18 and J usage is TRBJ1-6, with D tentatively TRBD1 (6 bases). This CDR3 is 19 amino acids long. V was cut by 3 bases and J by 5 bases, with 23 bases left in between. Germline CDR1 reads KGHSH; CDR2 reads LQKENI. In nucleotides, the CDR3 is TGTGCCAGCTCACCTCAAGGGACAAGGGCCGGTTGGGATAATTCACCCCTCCACTTT. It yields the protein CASSPQGTRAGWDNSPLHF.

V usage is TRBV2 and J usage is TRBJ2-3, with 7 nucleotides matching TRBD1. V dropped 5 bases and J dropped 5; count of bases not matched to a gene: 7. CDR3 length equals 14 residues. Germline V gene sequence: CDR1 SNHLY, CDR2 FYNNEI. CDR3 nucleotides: TGTGCCAGCAGTCTCGGACAGGCGGGAGATACGCAGTATTTT. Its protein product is CASSLGQAGDTQYF.

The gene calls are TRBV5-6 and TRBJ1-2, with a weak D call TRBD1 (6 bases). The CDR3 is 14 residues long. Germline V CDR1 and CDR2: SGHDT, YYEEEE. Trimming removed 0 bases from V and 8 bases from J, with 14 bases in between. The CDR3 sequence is CASSLGGQFFGYTF. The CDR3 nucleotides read TGTGCCAGCAGCTTGGGAGGACAGTTCTTCGGCTACACCTTC. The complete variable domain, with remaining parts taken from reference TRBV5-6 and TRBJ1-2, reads DAGVTQSPTHLIKTRGQQVTLRCSPKSGHDTVSWYQQALGQGPQFIFQYYEEEERQRGNFPDRFSGHQFPNYSSELNVNALLLGDSALYLCASSLGGQFFGYTFGSGTRLTVV.

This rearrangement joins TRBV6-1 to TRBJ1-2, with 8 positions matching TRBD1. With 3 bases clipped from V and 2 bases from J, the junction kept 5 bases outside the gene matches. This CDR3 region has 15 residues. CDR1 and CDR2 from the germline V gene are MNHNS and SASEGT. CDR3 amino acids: CASSEIQGANYGYTF. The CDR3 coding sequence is TGTGCCAGCAGTGAGATCCAGGGGGCAAACTATGGCTACACCTTC.

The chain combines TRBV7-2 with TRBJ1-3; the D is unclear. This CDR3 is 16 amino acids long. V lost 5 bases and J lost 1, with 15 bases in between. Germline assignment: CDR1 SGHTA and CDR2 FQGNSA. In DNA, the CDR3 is TGTGCCAGCAGCCCCAGCGGACCAGGTTCTGGAAACACCATATATTTT. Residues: CASSPSGPGSGNTIYF.

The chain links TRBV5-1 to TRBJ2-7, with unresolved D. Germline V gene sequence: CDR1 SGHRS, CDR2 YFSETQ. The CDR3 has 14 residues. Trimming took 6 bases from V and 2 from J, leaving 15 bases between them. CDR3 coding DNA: TGCGCCAGCACCGAGACGGCCGGAGCCTACGAGCAGTACTTC. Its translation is CASTETAGAYEQYF.

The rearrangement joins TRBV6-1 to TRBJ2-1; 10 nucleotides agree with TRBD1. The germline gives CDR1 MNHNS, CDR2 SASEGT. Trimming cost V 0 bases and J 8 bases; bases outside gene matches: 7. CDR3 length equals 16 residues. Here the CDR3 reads CASSEALGTGVYEQFF. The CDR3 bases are TGTGCCAGCAGTGAAGCGCTCGGGACAGGGGTTTATGAGCAGTTCTTC.

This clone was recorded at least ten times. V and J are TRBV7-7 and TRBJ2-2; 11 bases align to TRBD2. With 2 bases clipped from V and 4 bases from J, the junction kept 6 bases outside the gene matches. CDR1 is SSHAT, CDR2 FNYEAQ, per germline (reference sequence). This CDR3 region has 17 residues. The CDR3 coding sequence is TGTGCCAGCAGCTTACTGACTAGCGGGGCTGTCACCGGGGAGCTGTTTTTT. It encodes CASSLLTSGAVTGELFF.

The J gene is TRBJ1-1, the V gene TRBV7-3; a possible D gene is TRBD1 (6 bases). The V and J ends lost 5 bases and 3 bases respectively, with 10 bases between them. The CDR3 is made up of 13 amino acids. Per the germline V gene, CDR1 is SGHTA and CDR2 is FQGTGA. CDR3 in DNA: TGTGCCAGCAGCGCGAACAGGGACACTGAAGCTTTCTTT. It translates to CASSANRDTEAFF.

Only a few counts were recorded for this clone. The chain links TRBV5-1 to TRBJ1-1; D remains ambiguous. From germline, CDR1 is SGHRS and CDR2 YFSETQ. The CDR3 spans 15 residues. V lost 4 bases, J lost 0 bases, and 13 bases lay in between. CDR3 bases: TGCGCCAGCAGCCTGGGTAGAACTGTGAACACTGAAGCTTTCTTT. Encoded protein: CASSLGRTVNTEAFF.

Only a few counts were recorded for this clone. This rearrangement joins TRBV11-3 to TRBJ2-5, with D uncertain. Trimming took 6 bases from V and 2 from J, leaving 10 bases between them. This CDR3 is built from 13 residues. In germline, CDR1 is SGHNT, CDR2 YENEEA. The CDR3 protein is CASRSGDQETQYF. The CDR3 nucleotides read TGTGCCAGCAGAAGTGGAGATCAAGAGACCCAGTACTTC.

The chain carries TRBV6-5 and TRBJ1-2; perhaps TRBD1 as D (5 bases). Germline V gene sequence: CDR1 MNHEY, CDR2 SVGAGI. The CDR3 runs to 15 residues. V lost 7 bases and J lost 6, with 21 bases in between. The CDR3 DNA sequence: TGTGCCAGCATCGGGTTGGCGGAGGGGCGCGATGGCTACACCTTC. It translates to CASIGLAEGRDGYTF.

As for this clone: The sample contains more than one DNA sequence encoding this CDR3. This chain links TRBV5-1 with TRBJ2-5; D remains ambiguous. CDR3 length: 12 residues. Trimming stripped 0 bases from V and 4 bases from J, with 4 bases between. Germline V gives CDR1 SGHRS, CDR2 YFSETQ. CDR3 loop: CASSLVAETQYF. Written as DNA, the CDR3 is TGCGCCAGCAGCTTGGTGGCAGAGACCCAGTACTTC.

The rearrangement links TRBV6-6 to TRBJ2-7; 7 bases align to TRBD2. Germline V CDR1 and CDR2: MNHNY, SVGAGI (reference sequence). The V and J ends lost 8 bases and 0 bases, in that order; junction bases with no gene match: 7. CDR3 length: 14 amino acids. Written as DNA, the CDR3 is TGTGCCAGCCGGGAGGACATGAGCTCCTACGAGCAGTACTTC. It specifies CASREDMSSYEQYF.

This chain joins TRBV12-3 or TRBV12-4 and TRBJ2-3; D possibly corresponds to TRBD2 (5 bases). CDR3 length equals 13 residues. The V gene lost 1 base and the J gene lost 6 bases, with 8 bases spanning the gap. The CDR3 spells CASSLGGSDTQYF. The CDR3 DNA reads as TGTGCCAGCAGTTTAGGAGGGTCTGATACGCAGTATTTT.

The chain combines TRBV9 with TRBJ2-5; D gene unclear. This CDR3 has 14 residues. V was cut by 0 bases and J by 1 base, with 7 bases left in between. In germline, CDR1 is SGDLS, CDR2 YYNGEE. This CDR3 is CASSVEPSQETQYF. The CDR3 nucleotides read TGTGCCAGCAGCGTAGAACCCAGCCAAGAGACCCAGTACTTC.

CDR3 bases: TGTGCCAGTAGTCCCGGGACAGGGGGCCTTACTGAAGCTTTCTTT. Protein: CASSPGTGGLTEAFF. The V gene is TRBV2, the J gene TRBJ1-1, with 12 bases lining up with TRBD1. Germline V gene lookup returns CDR1 SNHLY and CDR2 FYNNEI. Losses at the gene ends were 9 bases for V and 5 bases for J; bases not matched to a gene: 10. The CDR3 spans 15 residues.

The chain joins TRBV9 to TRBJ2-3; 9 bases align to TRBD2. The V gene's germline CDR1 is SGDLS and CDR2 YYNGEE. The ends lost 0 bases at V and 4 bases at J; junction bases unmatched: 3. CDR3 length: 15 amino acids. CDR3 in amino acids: CASSVVAGASDTQYF. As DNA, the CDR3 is TGTGCCAGCAGCGTAGTAGCGGGGGCCTCAGATACGCAGTATTTT. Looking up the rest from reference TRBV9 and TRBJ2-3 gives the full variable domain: DSGVTQTPKHLITATGQRVTLRCSPRSGDLSVYWYQQSLDQGLQFLIQYYNGEERAKGNILERFSAQQFPDLHSELNLSSLELGDSALYFCASSVVAGASDTQYFGPGTRLTVL.

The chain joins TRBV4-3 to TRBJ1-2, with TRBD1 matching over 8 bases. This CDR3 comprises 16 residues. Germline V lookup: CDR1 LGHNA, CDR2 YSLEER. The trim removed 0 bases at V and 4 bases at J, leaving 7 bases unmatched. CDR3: CASSQDGGTGVYGYTF. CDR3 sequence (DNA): TGCGCCAGCAGCCAAGATGGAGGGACAGGCGTCTATGGCTACACCTTC.

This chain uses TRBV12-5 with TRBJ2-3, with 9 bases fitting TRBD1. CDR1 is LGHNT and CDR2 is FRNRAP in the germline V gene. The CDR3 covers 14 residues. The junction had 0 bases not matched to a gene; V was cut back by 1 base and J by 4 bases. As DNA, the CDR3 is TGTGCTAGTGGTTTGGGACAGGGGGCAGATACGCAGTATTTT. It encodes CASGLGQGADTQYF.

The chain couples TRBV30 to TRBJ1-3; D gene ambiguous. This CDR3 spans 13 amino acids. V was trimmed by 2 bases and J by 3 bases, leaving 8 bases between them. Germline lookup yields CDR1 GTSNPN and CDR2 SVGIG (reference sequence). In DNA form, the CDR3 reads TGTGCCTGGAGTCCGGTTATTGGAAACACCATATATTTT. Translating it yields CAWSPVIGNTIYF.

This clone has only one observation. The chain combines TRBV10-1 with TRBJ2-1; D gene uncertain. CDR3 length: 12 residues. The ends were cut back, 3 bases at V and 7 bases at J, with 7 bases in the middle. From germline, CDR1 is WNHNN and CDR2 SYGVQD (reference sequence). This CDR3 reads CASSDGSNEQFF. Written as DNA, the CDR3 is TGCGCCAGCAGTGACGGTAGTAATGAGCAGTTCTTC.